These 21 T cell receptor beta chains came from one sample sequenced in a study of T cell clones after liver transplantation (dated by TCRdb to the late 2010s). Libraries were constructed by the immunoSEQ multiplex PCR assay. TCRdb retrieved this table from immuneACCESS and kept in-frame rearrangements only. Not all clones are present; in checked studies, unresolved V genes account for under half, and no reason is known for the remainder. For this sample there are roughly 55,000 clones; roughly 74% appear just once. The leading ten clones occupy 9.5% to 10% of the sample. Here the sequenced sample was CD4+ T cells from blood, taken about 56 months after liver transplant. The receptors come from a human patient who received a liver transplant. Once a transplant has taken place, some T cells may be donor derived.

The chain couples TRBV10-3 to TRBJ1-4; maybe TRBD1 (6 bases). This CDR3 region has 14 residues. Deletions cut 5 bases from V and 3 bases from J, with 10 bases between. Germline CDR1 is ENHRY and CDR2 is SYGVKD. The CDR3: CAISTGQANEKLFF. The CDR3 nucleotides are TGTGCCATCAGTACGGGACAAGCTAATGAAAAACTGTTTTTT.

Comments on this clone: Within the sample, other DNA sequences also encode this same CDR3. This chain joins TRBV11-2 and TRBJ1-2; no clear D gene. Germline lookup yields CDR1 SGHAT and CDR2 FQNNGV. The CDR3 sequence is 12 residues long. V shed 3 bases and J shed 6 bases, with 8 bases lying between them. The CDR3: CASSLGRDGYTF. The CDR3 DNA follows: TGTGCCAGCAGCTTGGGCAGAGATGGCTACACCTTC.

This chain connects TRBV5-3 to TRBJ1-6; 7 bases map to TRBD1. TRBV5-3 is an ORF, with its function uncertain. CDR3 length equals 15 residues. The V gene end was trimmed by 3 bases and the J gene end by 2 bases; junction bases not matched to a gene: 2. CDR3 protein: CARSSTGPYNSPLHF. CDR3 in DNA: TGTGCCAGAAGCTCGACAGGGCCCTATAATTCACCCCTCCACTTT.

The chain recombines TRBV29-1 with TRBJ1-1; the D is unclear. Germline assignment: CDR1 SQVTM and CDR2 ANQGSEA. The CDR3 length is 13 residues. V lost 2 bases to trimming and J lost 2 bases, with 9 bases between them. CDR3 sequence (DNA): TGCAGCGTTGAAAGGCAGCTTAACACTGAAGCTTTCTTT. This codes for CSVERQLNTEAFF.

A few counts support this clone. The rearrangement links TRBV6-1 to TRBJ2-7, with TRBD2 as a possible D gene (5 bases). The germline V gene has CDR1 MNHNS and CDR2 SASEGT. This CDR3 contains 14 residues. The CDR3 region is CATGRVSSSYEQYF. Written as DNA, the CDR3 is TGTGCAACCGGGCGGGTGAGTTCCTCCTACGAGCAGTACTTC.

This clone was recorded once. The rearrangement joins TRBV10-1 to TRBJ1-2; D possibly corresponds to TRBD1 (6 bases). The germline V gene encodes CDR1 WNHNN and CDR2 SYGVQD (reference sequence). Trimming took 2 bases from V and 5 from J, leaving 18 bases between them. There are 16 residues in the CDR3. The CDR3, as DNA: TGCGCCAGCAGTGAGGCGAGGCCAGGGGAACGGTATGGCTACACCTTC. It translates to CASSEARPGERYGYTF.

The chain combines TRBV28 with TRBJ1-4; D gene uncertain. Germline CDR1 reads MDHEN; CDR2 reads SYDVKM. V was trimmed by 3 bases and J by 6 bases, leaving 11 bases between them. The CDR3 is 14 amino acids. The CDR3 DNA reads TGTGCCAGCAGTTTGGAAGGGTTGGATGAAAAACTGTTTTTT. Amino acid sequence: CASSLEGLDEKLFF.

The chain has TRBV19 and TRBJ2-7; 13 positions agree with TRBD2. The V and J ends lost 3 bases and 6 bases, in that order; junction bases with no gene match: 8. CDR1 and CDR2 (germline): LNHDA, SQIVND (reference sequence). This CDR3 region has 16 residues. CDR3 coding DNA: TGTGCCAGTAGTATTAGCCCCGGACTAGCGGGGGCCGAGCAGTACTTC. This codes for CASSISPGLAGAEQYF.

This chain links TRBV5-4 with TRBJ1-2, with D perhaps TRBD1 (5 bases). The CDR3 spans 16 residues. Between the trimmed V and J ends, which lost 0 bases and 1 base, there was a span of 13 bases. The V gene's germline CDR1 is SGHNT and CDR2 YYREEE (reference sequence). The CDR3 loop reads CASSLAPGNGNYGYTF. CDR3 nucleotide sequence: TGTGCCAGCAGCTTGGCCCCAGGGAACGGTAACTATGGCTACACCTTC.

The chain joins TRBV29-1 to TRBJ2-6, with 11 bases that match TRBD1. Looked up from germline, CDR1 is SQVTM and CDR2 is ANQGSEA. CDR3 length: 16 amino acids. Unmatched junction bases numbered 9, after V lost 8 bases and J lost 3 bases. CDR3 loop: CSFSGTGGIGANVLTF. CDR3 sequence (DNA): TGCAGCTTTTCCGGGACAGGGGGAATTGGGGCCAACGTCCTGACTTTC.

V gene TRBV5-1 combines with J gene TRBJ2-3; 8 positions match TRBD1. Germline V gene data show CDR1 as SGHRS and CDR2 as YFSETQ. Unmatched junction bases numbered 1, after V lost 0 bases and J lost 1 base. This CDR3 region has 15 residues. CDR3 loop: CASSLEDRGTDTQYF. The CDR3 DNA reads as TGCGCCAGCAGCTTGGAGGACAGGGGCACAGATACGCAGTATTTT.

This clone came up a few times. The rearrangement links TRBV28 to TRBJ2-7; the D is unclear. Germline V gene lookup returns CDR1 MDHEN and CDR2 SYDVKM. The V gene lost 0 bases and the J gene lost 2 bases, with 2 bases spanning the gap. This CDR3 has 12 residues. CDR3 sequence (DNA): TGTGCCAGCAGTTTATGGCCCTACGAGCAGTACTTC. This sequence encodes CASSLWPYEQYF. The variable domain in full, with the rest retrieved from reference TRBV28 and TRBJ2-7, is DVKVTQSSRYLVKRTGEKVFLECVQDMDHENMFWYRQDPGLGLRLIYFSYDVKMKEKGDIPEGYSVSREKKERFSLILESASTNQTSMYLCASSLWPYEQYFGPGTRLTVT.

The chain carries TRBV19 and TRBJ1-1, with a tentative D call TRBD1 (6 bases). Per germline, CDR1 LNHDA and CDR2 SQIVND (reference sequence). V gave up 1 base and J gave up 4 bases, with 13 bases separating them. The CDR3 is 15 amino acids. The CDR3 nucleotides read TGTGCCAGTAGTATAGCTGCAGGGGCGGCCACTGAAGCTTTCTTT. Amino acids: CASSIAAGAATEAFF.

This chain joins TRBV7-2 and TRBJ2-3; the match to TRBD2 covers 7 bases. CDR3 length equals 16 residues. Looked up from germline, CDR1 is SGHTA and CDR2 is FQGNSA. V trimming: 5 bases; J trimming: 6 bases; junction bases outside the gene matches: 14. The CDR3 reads CASSIPGTTPTDTQYF. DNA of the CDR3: TGTGCCAGCAGCATCCCCGGGACTACTCCCACGGATACGCAGTATTTT.

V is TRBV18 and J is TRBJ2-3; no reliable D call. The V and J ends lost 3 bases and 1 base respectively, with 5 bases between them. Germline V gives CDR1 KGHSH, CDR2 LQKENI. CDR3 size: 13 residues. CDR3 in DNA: TGTGCCAGCTCACCCCCCGGCACAGATACGCAGTATTTT. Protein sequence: CASSPPGTDTQYF.

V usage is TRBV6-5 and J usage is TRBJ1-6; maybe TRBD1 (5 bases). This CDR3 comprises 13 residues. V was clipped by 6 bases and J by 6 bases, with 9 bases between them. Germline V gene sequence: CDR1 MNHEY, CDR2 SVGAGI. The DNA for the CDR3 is TGTGCCAGCAGGGGACGGTTTAATTCACCCCTCCACTTT. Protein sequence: CASRGRFNSPLHF.

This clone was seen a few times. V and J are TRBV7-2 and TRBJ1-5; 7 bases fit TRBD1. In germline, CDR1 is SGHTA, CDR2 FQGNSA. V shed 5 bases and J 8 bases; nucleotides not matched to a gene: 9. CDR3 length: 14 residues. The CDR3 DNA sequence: TGTGCCAGCAGCCCGCCAGGGGGAGCAGAGCCCCAGCATTTT. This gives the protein CASSPPGGAEPQHF.

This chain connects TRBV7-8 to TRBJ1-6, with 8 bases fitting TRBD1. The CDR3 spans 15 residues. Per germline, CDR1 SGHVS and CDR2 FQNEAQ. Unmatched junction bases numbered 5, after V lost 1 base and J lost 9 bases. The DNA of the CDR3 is TGTGCCAGCAGCTTAGGCCAGGGGGCAGCTTCACCCCTCCACTTT. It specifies CASSLGQGAASPLHF.

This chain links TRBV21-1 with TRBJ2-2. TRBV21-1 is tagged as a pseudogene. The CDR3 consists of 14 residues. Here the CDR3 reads CASSKNNNTGELFF. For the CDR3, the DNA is TGTGCCAGCAGCAAGAATAATAACACCGGGGAGCTGTTTTTT.

The CDR3 is CASRDRGNPDTQYF. CDR3 bases: TGTGCCAGCCGAGACAGGGGTAATCCAGATACGCAGTATTTT. This rearrangement joins TRBV2 to TRBJ2-3; 8 bases match TRBD1. Germline trimming cut 8 bases from V and 4 bases from J; bases unmatched to any gene: 8. Per the germline V gene, CDR1 is SNHLY and CDR2 is FYNNEI. This CDR3 region has 14 residues.

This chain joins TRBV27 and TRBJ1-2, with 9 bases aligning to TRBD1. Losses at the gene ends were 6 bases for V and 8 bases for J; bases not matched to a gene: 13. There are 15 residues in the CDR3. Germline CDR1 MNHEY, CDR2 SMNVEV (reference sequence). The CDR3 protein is CASRTSQGAIGGYTF. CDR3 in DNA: TGTGCCAGCAGAACCTCACAGGGGGCGATCGGCGGCTACACCTTC.